The present entry profiles one T cell receptor beta chain with its context. Its target is unknown. This record belongs to a study of cytomegalovirus exposure and HLA in healthy donors. Findings of the study overall: The availability of immune exposure information extended only to CMV serostatus. TCR beta chains numbering more than 150 were designated cytomegalovirus-associated.

The V and J ends lost 3 bases and 7 bases respectively, with 18 bases between them. There are 16 residues in the CDR3. Germline CDR1 and CDR2: MDHEN and SYDVKM. The PCR used 60 Vbeta and 13 Jbeta primers. Clones were read by immunoSEQ multiplex PCR, and TCRdb kept only the in-frame ones, dropping some. The sample yields about 180,000 clones, around 82% seen once. The clonotype originates from a woman between 25 and 40 years old in good health and CMV-seropositive. The chain combines TRBV28 with TRBJ1-4, with D hard to call. The sequenced material came from PBMCs. The CDR3 DNA sequence: TGTGCCAGCAGTTTCGGGGTTGGTCAAGGCGCTGAAAAACTGTTTTTT. Encoded protein: CASSFGVGQGAEKLFF.